This T cell receptor beta chain was identified in a study of patients and donors after allogeneic stem cell transplantation. Germline CDR1 and CDR2: KGHDR and SFDVKD. The CDR3 length is 14 residues. With 4 bases removed from V and 2 bases from J, the gap between germline ends came to 9 bases. TCRdb re-derived calls from the RT-PCR reads in MiXCR, one entry per CDR3 protein. The sample contains about a million distinct CDR3 sequences, roughly 17% of which appear only once. Sequencing used blood, either unsorted or a sorted T cell fraction (not recorded which). The chain carries TRBV24-1 and TRBJ2-3; D could derive from TRBD1 or TRBD2 (5 bases each). This sequence was found in a human donor who was either an allogeneic HSCT recipient or a stem cell or donor lymphocyte infusion donor (not recorded which). It is not recorded whose cells these are; they may come from a transplant donor. CDR3 in amino acids: CATSDPGTTDTQYF. CDR3 coding DNA: TGTGCCACCAGTGACCCGGGGACCACAGATACGCAGTATTTT.